Below are 18 T cell receptor beta chains sequenced from a single sample in a study of cytomegalovirus exposure and HLA in healthy donors. Primers included in the PCR were 60 Vbeta and 13 Jbeta primers. Profiling relied on immunoSEQ multiplex PCR, and the TCRdb table lists in-frame clones only, not all of them. The sample lists 200,000 to 250,000 clones, 70% occurring once. The sequencing input was PBMCs. The source is a man between 40 and 49 years old in good health and CMV-seropositive.

V is TRBV25-1 and J is TRBJ2-2; perhaps TRBD2 as D (6 bases). The germline CDR1 and CDR2 sequences are MGHDK and SYGVNS. Trimming shortened V by 3 bases and J by 6 bases, and 11 bases separated the two germline ends. The CDR3 loop spans 14 amino acids. This chain's CDR3 is CASSDSRRAGELFF. The CDR3 DNA sequence: TGTGCCAGCAGTGACTCCCGGAGGGCCGGGGAGCTGTTTTTT.

The chain employs TRBV6-5 and TRBJ2-2; tentative D call: TRBD1 (6 bases). V was trimmed by 7 bases and J by 5 bases, leaving 17 bases between them. Germline V gene sequence: CDR1 MNHEY, CDR2 SVGAGI. This CDR3 spans 15 amino acids. CDR3 DNA sequence: TGTGCCAGCACTACGGACAGCCGAGAGACCGGGGAGCTGTTTTTT. Its translation: CASTTDSRETGELFF.

The chain uses TRBV10-1 and TRBJ2-3, with 8 bases lining up with TRBD2. The ends lost 2 bases at V and 0 bases at J; junction bases unmatched: 4. The CDR3 sequence is 16 residues long. Per the germline V gene, CDR1 is WNHNN and CDR2 is SYGVQD (reference sequence). CDR3 region: CASSEGRGGSTDTQYF. The CDR3, as DNA: TGCGCCAGCAGTGAGGGGCGCGGGGGGAGCACAGATACGCAGTATTTT.

The chain has TRBV7-9 and TRBJ2-1, with 7 bases lining up with TRBD2. Germline CDR1 reads SEHNR; CDR2 reads FQNEAQ (reference sequence). V lost 5 bases and J lost 3; bases outside the gene matches: 4. The CDR3 spans 14 residues. The CDR3 here is CASSRSGDYNEQFF. CDR3 bases: TGTGCCAGCAGCAGAAGCGGGGACTACAATGAGCAGTTCTTC.

This clone appeared a few times. V is TRBV27 and J is TRBJ2-1; the match to TRBD2 covers 14 bases. This CDR3 is built from 16 residues. Germline V gene lookup returns CDR1 MNHEY and CDR2 SMNVEV (reference sequence). V trimming: 5 bases; J trimming: 7 bases; junction bases outside the gene matches: 7. CDR3 in amino acids: CASSLGLAGARNEQFF. The CDR3, as DNA: TGTGCCAGCAGTCTGGGACTAGCGGGGGCGCGAAATGAGCAGTTCTTC.

V and J are TRBV19 and TRBJ1-1; 11 bases agree with TRBD1. The CDR3 totals 14 residues. V dropped 9 bases and J dropped 5; count of bases not matched to a gene: 8. Germline assignment: CDR1 LNHDA and CDR2 SQIVND (reference sequence). This CDR3 reads CASRPDRGHTEAFF. The CDR3 bases are TGTGCCAGCCGACCGGACAGGGGGCATACTGAAGCTTTCTTT.

The V and J genes are TRBV7-6 and TRBJ1-4; D unresolved. From germline, CDR1 is SGHVS and CDR2 FNYEAQ. This CDR3 spans 14 amino acids. With 5 bases removed from V and 5 bases from J, the gap between germline ends came to 12 bases. The CDR3 DNA sequence: TGTGCCAGCAGCGAGGACTTCCGAAATGAAAAACTGTTTTTT. Amino acid sequence: CASSEDFRNEKLFF.

DNA of the CDR3: TGTGCCAGCAGCTTGGTTGAACAGGGATACGAGCAGTACTTC. It specifies CASSLVEQGYEQYF. The V and J genes are TRBV5-6 and TRBJ2-7, with a tentative D call TRBD1 (6 bases). CDR1 is SGHDT, CDR2 YYEEEE, per germline. The CDR3 covers 14 residues. Trimming left V 0 bases short and J 4 bases short, with 11 bases between. The entire variable domain, with the rest obtained from reference TRBV5-6 and TRBJ2-7, is as follows: DAGVTQSPTHLIKTRGQQVTLRCSPKSGHDTVSWYQQALGQGPQFIFQYYEEEERQRGNFPDRFSGHQFPNYSSELNVNALLLGDSALYLCASSLVEQGYEQYFGPGTRLTVT.

This sequence joins TRBV6-5 and TRBJ2-5; 7 nucleotides match TRBD1. The J call may be in error: the DNA end matches TRBJ2-7 better. Germline loops: CDR1 MNHEY, CDR2 SVGAGI. CDR3 size: 15 residues. The CDR3 coding sequence is TGTGCCAGCAGCCCCGAGACAGGGAACTCCTACGAGCAGTACTTC. Encoded protein: CASSPETGNSYEQYF.

This sequence joins TRBV7-2 and TRBJ2-7; D may be TRBD2 (6 bases). The CDR3 consists of 14 residues. Trimming left V 5 bases short and J 0 bases short, with 11 bases between. Germline-derived CDR1 and CDR2 are SGHTA and FQGNSA. CDR3 coding DNA: TGTGCCAGCAGCCCGAGGACTAACTCCTACGAGCAGTACTTC. Its protein product is CASSPRTNSYEQYF.

The CDR3 coding sequence is TGCGCCAGCAGCCCCGAGACAGGGAGAACCTACGAGCAGTACTTC. It translates to CASSPETGRTYEQYF. V is TRBV5-1 and J is TRBJ2-7, with TRBD1 identical over 7 bases. The CDR3 extends over 15 amino acids. From germline, CDR1 is SGHRS and CDR2 YFSETQ. Trimming took 4 bases from V and 2 from J; bases not matched to a gene: 9.

The chain couples TRBV4-1 to TRBJ2-7; 7 bases map to TRBD1. Germline CDR1 is MGHRA and CDR2 is YSYEKL. J gave up 4 bases and V 1 base, and 7 bases lay outside the gene matches. The CDR3 loop spans 15 amino acids. The CDR3 spells CASSQGEEGAYEQYF. DNA of the CDR3: TGCGCCAGCAGCCAAGGGGAAGAGGGGGCGTACGAGCAGTACTTC.

The V gene is TRBV27, the J gene TRBJ2-7; D not resolved. Germline CDR1 reads MNHEY; CDR2 reads SMNVEV (reference sequence). The CDR3 spans 13 residues. V lost 4 bases, J lost 2 bases, and 9 bases lay in between. The CDR3, as DNA: TGTGCCAGCAGTTATGGCAGGACCTACGAGCAGTACTTC. Amino acids: CASSYGRTYEQYF.

A single count supports this clone. The chain's CDR3 is CATSRAPGQSYEQYF. The CDR3 nucleotides read TGTGCCACCAGCAGAGCCCCGGGACAGTCCTACGAGCAGTACTTC. The chain recombines TRBV15 with TRBJ2-7, with 7 nucleotides matching TRBD1. Germline assignment: CDR1 LNHNV and CDR2 YYDKDF (reference sequence). This CDR3 is built from 15 residues. With V trimmed by 1 base and J by 1 base, 4 bases remained unmatched.

V gene TRBV6-5 combines with J gene TRBJ1-1, with D perhaps TRBD1 (5 bases). V shed 5 bases and J shed 0 bases, with 7 bases lying between them. This CDR3 contains 13 residues. The germline gives CDR1 MNHEY, CDR2 SVGAGI. The CDR3 DNA reads as TGTGCCAGCAGTAAGGGGATGAACACTGAAGCTTTCTTT. Translating it yields CASSKGMNTEAFF.

The J gene is TRBJ1-4, the V gene TRBV10-3, with TRBD1 matching 9 bases. This CDR3 spans 16 amino acids. V lost 10 bases to trimming and J lost 0 bases; unmatched junction nucleotides: 9. Germline V lookup: CDR1 ENHRY, CDR2 SYGVKD. CDR3 amino acids: CATRQGEFATNEKLFF. As DNA, the CDR3 is TGTGCCACCCGACAGGGGGAATTTGCAACTAATGAAAAACTGTTTTTT.

The chain is built from TRBV9 and TRBJ2-3; 7 bases are a match to TRBD1. V was clipped by 4 bases and J by 1 base; unmatched bases: 6. The germline V gene encodes CDR1 SGDLS and CDR2 YYNGEE. CDR3 length: 15 amino acids. CDR3 coding DNA: TGTGCCAGCAGCCCCTCAGGGGGACGCACAGATACGCAGTATTTT. Residues: CASSPSGGRTDTQYF.

The CDR3 loop is CASSPGTGVYEQYF. The CDR3 nucleotides are TGTGCCAGTAGTCCCGGGACAGGAGTCTACGAGCAGTACTTC. V is TRBV19 and J is TRBJ2-7; TRBD1 aligns across 8 bases. V was pared by 5 bases and J by 3 bases, with 6 bases of the junction left unmatched. The germline gives CDR1 LNHDA, CDR2 SQIVND (reference sequence). This CDR3 is built from 14 residues.